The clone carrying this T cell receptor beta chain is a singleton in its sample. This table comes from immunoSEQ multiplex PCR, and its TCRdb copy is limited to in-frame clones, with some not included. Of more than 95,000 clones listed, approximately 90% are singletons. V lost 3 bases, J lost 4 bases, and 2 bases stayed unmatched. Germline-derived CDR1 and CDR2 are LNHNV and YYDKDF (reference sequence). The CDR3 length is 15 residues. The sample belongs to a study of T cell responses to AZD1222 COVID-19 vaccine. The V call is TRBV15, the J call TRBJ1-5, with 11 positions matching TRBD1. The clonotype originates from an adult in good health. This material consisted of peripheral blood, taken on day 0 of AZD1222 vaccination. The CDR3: CATSRGQGVNQPQHF. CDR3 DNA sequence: TGTGCCACCAGCAGGGGACAGGGGGTGAATCAGCCCCAGCATTTT.